This record concerns one T cell receptor (beta chain) sequence. Each of the patients experienced relapse following autologous stem cell transplantation, and their brentuximab vedotin exposure differed. Per the germline V gene, CDR1 is SGHKS and CDR2 is YYEKEE (reference sequence). V was trimmed by 1 base and J by 4 bases, leaving 14 bases between them. The CDR3 covers 15 residues. These data belong to a study of PD-1 blockade in classical Hodgkin lymphoma. Here immunoSEQ multiplex PCR was the method, and the copy in TCRdb shows in-frame clones only, minus some. The repertoire consists of 43,000 or so clones, with about three quarters occurring once and the leading ten covering more than 9.5%.

The TCR sequence derives from a human donor with classical Hodgkin lymphoma. This chain connects TRBV5-5 to TRBJ1-2; D gene ambiguous. The sample here was peripheral blood mononuclear cells (PBMCs), taken at baseline. For the CDR3, the DNA is TGTGCCAGCAGCTTGTATAAGGGTGAGGCCTATGGCTACACCTTC. Protein product: CASSLYKGEAYGYTF.